This TCR beta chain stems from a study of control samples from healthy donors and cancer patients. Profiling relied on immunoSEQ multiplex PCR, and the TCRdb table lists in-frame clones only, not all of them. The sample contains under 200,000 clones, around 91% of which appear only once. V was trimmed by 7 bases and J by 0 bases, leaving 12 bases between them. The CDR3 is 13 residues long. Germline V gene sequence: CDR1 SQVTM, CDR2 ANQGSEA. The source of this sequence is a woman aged 25 to 39 in good health. Sequencing was done on a sample of blood. The J gene is TRBJ1-1, the V gene TRBV29-1, with D unresolved. CDR3 nucleotides: TGCAGCGCAACAACACAAATGAACACTGAAGCTTTCTTT. Translated: CSATTQMNTEAFF. Variable domain in full (rest from reference TRBV29-1 and TRBJ1-1): SAVISQKPSRDICQRGTSLTIQCQVDSQVTMMFWYRQQPGQSLTLIATANQGSEATYESGFVIDKFPISRPNLTFSTLTVSNMSPEDSSIYLCSATTQMNTEAFFGQGTRLTVV.